These 4 T cell receptor beta chains came from one sample sequenced in a study of shared clonotypes between healthy human individuals. Here immunoSEQ multiplex PCR was the method, and the copy in TCRdb shows in-frame clones only, minus some. The sample includes some 2 million clones, 95% of them seen just once. Input material: naive CD4+ T cells sorted from blood. As for subset: CD45RA+ positively selected. These receptors were obtained from a man aged 18-30 years in good health.

The V and J genes are TRBV5-4 and TRBJ2-3; D remains unclear. In germline, CDR1 is SGHNT, CDR2 YYREEE (reference sequence). The V end was cut by 3 bases, the J end by 1 base, with 3 bases between. This CDR3 spans 12 amino acids. In DNA, the CDR3 is TGTGCCAGCAGCTATCGCACAGATACGCAGTATTTT. This encodes CASSYRTDTQYF.

This chain joins TRBV9 and TRBJ2-3; the D is unclear. CDR3 size: 15 residues. Looked up from germline, CDR1 is SGDLS and CDR2 is YYNGEE. The V end was cut by 1 base, the J end by 0 bases, with 9 bases between. The CDR3 nucleotides are TGTGCCAGCAGCGTACTCTCAGCTAGCACAGATACGCAGTATTTT. Encoded protein: CASSVLSASTDTQYF.

The J gene is TRBJ2-7, the V gene TRBV9; 9 bases line up with TRBD2. V lost 2 bases to trimming and J lost 4 bases; unmatched junction nucleotides: 10. Germline CDR1 SGDLS, CDR2 YYNGEE. CDR3 length: 16 amino acids. CDR3 sequence: CASSVGSGGYRYEQYF. DNA for the CDR3: TGTGCCAGCAGCGTCGGGAGCGGGGGGTATAGGTACGAGCAGTACTTC.

This chain connects TRBV10-3 to TRBJ2-1; 10 nucleotides match TRBD2. V shed 7 bases and J 5 bases; nucleotides not matched to a gene: 5. From germline, CDR1 is ENHRY and CDR2 SYGVKD. The CDR3 spans 14 residues. DNA of the CDR3: TGTGCCATCAATCCGGGACTAGCGCACAATGAGCAGTTCTTC. It specifies CAINPGLAHNEQFF.